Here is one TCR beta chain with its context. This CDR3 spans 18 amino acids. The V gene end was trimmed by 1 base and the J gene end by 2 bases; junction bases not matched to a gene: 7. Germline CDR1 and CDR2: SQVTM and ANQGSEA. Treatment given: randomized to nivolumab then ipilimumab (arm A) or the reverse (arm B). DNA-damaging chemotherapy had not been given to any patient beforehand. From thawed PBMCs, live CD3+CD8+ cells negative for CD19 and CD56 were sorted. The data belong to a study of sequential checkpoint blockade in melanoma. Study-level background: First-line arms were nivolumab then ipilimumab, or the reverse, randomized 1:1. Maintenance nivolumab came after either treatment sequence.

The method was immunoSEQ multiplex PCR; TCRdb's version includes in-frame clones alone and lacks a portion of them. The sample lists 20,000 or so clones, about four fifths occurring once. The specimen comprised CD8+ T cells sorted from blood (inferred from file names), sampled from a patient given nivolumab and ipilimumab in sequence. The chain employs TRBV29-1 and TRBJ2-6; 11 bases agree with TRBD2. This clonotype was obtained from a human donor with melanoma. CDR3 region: CSVEGDSGGATGANVLTF. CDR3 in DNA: TGCAGCGTTGAAGGGGATAGCGGGGGGGCAACTGGGGCCAACGTCCTGACTTTC. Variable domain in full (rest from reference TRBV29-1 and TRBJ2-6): SAVISQKPSRDICQRGTSLTIQCQVDSQVTMMFWYRQQPGQSLTLIATANQGSEATYESGFVIDKFPISRPNLTFSTLTVSNMSPEDSSIYLCSVEGDSGGATGANVLTFGAGSRLTVL.